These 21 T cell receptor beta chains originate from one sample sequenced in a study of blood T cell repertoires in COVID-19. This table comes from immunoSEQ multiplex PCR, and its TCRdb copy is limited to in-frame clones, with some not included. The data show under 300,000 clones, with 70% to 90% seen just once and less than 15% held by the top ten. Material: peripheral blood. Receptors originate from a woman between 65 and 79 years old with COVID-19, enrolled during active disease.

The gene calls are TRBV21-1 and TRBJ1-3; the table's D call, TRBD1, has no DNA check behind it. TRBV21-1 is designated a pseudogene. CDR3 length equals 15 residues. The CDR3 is CASSFRTGTSDTIYF. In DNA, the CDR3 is TGTGCCAGCAGCTTTCGAACCGGGACATCGGACACCATATATTTT.

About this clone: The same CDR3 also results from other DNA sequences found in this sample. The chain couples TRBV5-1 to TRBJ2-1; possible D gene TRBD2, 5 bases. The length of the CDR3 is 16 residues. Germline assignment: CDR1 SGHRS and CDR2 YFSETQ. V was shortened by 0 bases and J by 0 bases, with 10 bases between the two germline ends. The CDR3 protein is CASSLDGLSSYNEQFF. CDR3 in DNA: TGCGCCAGCAGCTTGGACGGACTGAGCTCCTACAATGAGCAGTTCTTC. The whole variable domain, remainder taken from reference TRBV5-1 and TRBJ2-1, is KAGVTQTPRYLIKTRGQQVTLSCSPISGHRSVSWYQQTPGQGLQFLFEYFSETQRNKGNFPGRFSGRQFSNSRSEMNVSTLELGDSALYLCASSLDGLSSYNEQFFGPGTRLTVL.

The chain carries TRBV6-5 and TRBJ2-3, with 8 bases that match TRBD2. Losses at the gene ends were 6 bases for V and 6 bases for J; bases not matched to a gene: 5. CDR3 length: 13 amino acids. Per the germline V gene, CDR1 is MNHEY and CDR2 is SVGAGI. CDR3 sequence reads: CASSGGAWDTQYF. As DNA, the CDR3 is TGTGCCAGCAGCGGGGGGGCCTGGGATACGCAGTATTTT.

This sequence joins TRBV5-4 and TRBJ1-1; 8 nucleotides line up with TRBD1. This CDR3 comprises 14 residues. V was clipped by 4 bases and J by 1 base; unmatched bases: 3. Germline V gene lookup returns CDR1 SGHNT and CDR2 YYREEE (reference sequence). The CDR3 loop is CASSDGQGNTEAFF. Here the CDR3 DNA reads TGTGCCAGCAGCGACGGACAGGGGAACACTGAAGCTTTCTTT.

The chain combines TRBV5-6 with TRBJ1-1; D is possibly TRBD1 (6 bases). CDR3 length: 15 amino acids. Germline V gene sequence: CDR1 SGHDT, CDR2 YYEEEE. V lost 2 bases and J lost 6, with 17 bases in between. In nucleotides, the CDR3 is TGTGCCAGCAGCTTAAACCCTACAGGGTCGGCTGAAGCTTTCTTT. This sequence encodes CASSLNPTGSAEAFF.

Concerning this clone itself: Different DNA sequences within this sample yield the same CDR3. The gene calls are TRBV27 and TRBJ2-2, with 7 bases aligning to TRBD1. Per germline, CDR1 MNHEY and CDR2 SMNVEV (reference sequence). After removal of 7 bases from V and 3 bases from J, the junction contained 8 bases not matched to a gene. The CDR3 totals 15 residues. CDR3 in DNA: TGTGCCAGCACCCCTGGGGACAGATACACCGGGGAGCTGTTTTTT. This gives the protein CASTPGDRYTGELFF.

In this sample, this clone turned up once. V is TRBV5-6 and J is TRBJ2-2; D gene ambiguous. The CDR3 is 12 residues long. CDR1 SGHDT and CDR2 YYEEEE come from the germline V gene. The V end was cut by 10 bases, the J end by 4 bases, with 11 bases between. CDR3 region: CASALPTGELFF. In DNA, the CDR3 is TGTGCCTCGGCACTACCCACCGGGGAGCTGTTTTTT.

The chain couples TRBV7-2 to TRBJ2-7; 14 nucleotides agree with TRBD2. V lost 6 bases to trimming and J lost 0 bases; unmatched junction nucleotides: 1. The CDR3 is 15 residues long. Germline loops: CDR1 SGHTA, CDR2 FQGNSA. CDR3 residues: CASRTSGGASYEQYF. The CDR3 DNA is TGTGCCAGCAGGACTAGCGGGGGGGCCTCCTACGAGCAGTACTTC.

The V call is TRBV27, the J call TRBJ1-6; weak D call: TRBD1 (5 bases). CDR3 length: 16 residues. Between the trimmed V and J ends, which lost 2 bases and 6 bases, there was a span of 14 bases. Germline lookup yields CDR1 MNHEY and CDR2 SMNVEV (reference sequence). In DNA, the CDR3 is TGTGCCAGCAGTTTAGAGGCAGGGCTCGGTAATTCACCCCTCCACTTT. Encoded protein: CASSLEAGLGNSPLHF.

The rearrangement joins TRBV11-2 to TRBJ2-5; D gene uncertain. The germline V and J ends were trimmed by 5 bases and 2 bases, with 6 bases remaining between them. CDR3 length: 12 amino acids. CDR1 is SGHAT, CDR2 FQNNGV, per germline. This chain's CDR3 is CASSTKQETQYF. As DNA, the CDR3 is TGTGCCAGCAGCACAAAACAAGAGACCCAGTACTTC.

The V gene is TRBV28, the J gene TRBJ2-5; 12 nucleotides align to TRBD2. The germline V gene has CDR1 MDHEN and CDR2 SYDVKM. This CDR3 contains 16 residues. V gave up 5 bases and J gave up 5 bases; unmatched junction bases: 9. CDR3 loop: CASSPPLAGGRETQYF. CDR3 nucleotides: TGTGCCAGCAGTCCCCCACTAGCGGGGGGAAGGGAGACCCAGTACTTC. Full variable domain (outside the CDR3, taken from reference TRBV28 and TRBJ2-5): DVKVTQSSRYLVKRTGEKVFLECVQDMDHENMFWYRQDPGLGLRLIYFSYDVKMKEKGDIPEGYSVSREKKERFSLILESASTNQTSMYLCASSPPLAGGRETQYFGPGTRLLVL.

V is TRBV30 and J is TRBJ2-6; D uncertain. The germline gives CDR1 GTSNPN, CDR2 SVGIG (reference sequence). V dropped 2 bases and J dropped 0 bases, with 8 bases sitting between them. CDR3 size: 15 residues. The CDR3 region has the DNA TGTGCCTGGAGTTTGAGGATCTCTGGGGCCAACGTCCTGACTTTC. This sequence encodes CAWSLRISGANVLTF.

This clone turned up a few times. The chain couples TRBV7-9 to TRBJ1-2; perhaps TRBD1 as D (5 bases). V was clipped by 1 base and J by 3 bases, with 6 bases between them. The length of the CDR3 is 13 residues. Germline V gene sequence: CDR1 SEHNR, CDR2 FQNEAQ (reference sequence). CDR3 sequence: CASSLGGDYGYTF. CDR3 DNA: TGTGCCAGCAGCTTAGGGGGGGACTATGGCTACACCTTC.

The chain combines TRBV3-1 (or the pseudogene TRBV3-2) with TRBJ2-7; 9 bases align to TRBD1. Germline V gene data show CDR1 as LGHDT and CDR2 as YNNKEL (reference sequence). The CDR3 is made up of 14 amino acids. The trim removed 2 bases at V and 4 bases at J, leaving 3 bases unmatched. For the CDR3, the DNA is TGTGCCAGCAGCCAACGCGGGACAGGGTACGAGCAGTACTTC. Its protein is CASSQRGTGYEQYF.

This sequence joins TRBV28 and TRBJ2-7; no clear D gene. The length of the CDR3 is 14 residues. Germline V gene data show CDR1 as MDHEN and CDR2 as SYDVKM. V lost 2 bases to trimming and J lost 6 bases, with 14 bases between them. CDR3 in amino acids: CASSLNSPRSEQYF. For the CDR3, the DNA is TGTGCCAGCAGTTTAAACTCCCCACGGAGCGAGCAGTACTTC.

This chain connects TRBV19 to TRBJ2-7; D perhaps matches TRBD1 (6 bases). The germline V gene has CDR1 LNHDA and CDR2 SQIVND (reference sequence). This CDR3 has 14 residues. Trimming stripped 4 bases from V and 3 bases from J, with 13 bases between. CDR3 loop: CASSTPGHDYEQYF. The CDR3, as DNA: TGTGCCAGTAGTACTCCGGGACATGACTACGAGCAGTACTTC.

CDR3 nucleotide sequence: TGTGCCACCAGTGATACCCGCCAGGGGCTTCAGCCCCAGCATTTT. This codes for CATSDTRQGLQPQHF. V and J are TRBV24-1 and TRBJ1-5, with D possibly being TRBD1 (6 bases). The germline V gene encodes CDR1 KGHDR and CDR2 SFDVKD. CDR3 length: 15 amino acids. Deletions cut 3 bases from V and 6 bases from J, with 14 bases between.

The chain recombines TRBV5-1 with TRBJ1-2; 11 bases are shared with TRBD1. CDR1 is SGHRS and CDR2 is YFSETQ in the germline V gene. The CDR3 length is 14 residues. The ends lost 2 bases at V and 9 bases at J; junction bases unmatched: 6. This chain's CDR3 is CASSLIGTGGRYTF. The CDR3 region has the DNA TGCGCCAGCAGCTTAATTGGGACAGGGGGACGCTACACCTTC. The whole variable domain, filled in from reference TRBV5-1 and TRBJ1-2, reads KAGVTQTPRYLIKTRGQQVTLSCSPISGHRSVSWYQQTPGQGLQFLFEYFSETQRNKGNFPGRFSGRQFSNSRSEMNVSTLELGDSALYLCASSLIGTGGRYTFGSGTRLTVV.

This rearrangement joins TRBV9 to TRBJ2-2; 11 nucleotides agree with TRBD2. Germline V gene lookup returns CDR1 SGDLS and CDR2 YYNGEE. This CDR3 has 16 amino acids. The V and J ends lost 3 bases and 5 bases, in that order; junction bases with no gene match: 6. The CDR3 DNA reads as TGTGCCAGCAGCGCCCTAGCGGGGGGACAAACCGGGGAGCTGTTTTTT. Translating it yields CASSALAGGQTGELFF.

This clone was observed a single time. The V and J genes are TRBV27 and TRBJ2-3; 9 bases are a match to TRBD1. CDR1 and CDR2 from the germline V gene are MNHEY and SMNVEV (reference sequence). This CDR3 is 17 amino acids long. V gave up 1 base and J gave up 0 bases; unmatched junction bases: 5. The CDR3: CASSLLQGATSTDTQYF. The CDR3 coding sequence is TGTGCCAGCAGTTTATTACAGGGGGCTACTAGCACAGATACGCAGTATTTT.

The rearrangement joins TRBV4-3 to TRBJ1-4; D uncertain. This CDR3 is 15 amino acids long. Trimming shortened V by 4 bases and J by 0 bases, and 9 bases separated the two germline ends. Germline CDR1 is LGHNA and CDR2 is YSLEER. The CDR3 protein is CASSRDLATNEKLFF. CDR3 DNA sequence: TGCGCCAGCAGCCGAGATCTTGCAACTAATGAAAAACTGTTTTTT.